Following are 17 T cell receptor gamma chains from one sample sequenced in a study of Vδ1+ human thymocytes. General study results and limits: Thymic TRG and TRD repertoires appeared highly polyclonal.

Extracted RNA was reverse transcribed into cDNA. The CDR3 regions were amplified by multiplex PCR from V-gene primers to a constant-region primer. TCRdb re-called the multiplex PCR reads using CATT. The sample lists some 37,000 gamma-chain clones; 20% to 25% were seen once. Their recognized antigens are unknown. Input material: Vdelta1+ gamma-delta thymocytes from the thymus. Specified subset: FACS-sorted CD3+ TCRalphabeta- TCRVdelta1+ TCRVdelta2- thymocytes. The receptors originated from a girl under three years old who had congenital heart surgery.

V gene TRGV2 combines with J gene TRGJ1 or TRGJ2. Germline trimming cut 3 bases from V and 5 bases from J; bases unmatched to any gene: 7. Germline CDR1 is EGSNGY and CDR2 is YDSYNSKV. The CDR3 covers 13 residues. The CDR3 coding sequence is TGTGCCACCTGGGACCTTGTAGATTATAAGAAACTCTTT. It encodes CATWDLVDYKKLF.

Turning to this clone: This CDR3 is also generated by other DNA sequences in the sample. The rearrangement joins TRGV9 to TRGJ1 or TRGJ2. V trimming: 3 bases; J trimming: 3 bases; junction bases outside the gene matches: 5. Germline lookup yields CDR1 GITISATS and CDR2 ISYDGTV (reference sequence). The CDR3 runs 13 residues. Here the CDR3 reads CALWEPPYYKKLF. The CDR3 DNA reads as TGTGCCTTGTGGGAGCCCCCTTATTATAAGAAACTCTTT.

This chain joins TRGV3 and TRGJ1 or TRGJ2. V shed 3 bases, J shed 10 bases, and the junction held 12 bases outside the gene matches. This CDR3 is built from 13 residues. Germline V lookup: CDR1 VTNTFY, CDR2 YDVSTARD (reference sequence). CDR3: CATWDGRVWKKLF. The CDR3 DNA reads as TGTGCCACCTGGGACGGGAGGGTGTGGAAGAAACTCTTT.

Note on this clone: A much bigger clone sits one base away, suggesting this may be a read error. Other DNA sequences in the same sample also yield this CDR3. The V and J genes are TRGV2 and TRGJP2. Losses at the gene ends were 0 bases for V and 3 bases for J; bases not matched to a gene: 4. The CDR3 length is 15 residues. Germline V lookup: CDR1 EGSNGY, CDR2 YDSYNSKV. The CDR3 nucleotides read TGTGCCACCTGGGACGGGACGGGTAGTGATTGGATCAAGACGTTT. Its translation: CATWDGTGSDWIKTF.

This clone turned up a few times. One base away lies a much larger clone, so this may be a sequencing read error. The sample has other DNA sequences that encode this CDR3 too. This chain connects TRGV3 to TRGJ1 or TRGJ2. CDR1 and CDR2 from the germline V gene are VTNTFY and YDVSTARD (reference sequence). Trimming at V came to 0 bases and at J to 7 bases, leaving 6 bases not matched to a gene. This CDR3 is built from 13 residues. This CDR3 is CATWDRPYYKKLF. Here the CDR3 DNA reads TGTGCCACCTGGGACAGGCCGTACTATAAGAAACTCTTT.

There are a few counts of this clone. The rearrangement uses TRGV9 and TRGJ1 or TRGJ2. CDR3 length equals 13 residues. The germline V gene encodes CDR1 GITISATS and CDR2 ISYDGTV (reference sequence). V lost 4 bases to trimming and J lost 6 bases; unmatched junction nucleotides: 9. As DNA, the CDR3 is TGTGCCTTGTGGGATGTTCTACCTTATAAGAAACTCTTT. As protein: CALWDVLPYKKLF.

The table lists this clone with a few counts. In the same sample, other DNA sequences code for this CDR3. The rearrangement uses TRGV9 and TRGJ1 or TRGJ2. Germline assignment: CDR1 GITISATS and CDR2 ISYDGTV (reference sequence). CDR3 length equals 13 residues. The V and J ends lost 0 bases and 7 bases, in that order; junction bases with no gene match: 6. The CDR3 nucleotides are TGTGCCTTGTGGGAGGTGTTGGGGTATAAGAAACTCTTT. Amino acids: CALWEVLGYKKLF.

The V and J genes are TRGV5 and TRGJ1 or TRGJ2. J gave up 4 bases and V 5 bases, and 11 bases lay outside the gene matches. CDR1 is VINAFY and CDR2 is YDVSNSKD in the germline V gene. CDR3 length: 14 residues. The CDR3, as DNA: TGTGCCACCTGGGCCAACCGGGGCTATTATAAGAAACTCTTT. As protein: CATWANRGYYKKLF.

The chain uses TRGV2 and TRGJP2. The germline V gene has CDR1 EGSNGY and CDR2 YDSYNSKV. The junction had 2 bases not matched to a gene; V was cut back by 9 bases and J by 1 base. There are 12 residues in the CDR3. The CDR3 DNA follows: TGTGCCACCGGTAGTAGTGATTGGATCAAGACGTTT. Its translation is CATGSSDWIKTF.

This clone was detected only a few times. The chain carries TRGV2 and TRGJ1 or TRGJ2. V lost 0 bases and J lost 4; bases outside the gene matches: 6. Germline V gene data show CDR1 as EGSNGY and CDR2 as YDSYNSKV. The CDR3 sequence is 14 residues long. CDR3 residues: CATWDGLKYYKKLF. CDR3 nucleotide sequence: TGTGCCACCTGGGACGGGCTTAAGTATTATAAGAAACTCTTT.

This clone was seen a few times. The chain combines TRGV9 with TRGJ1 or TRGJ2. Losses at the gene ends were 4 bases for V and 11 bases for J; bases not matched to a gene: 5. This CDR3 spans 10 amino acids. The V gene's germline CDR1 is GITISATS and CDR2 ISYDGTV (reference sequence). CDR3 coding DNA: TGTGCCTTGTGGGAACGTGAGAAACTCTTT. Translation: CALWEREKLF.

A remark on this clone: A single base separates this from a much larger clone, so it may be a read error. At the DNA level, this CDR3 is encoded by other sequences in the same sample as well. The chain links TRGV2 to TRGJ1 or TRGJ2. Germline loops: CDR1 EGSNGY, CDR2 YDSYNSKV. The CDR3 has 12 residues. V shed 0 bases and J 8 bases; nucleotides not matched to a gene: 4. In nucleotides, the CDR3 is TGTGCCACCTGGGACGGGCCACATAAGAAACTCTTT. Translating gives CATWDGPHKKLF.

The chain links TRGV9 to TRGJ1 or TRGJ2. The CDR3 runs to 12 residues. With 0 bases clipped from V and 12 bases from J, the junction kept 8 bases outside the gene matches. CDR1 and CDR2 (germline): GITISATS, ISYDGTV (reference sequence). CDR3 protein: CALWEVRLRKLF. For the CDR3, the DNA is TGTGCCTTGTGGGAGGTGCGTCTAAGGAAACTCTTT.

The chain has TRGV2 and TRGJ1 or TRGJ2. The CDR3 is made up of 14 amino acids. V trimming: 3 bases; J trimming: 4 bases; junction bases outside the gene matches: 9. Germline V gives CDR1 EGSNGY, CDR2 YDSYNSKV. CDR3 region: CATWDQYGYYKKLF. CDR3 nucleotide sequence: TGTGCCACCTGGGACCAGTACGGCTATTATAAGAAACTCTTT.

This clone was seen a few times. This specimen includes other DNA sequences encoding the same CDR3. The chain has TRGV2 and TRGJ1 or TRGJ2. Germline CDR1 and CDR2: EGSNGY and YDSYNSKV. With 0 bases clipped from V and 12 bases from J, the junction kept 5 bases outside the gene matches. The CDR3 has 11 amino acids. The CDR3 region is CATWDGRRKLF. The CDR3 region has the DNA TGTGCCACCTGGGACGGGCGTAGGAAACTCTTT.

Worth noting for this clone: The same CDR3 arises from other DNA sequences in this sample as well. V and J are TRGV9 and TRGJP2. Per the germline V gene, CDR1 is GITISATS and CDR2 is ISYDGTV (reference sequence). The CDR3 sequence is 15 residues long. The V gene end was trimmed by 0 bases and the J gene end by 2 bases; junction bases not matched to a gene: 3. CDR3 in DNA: TGTGCCTTGTGGGAGGTGCGGAGTAGTGATTGGATCAAGACGTTT. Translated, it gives CALWEVRSSDWIKTF.

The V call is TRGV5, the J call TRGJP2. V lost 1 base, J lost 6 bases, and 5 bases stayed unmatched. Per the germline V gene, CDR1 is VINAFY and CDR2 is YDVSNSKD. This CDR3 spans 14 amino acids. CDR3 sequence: CATWDRLGDWIKTF. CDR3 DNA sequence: TGTGCCACCTGGGACAGACTCGGTGATTGGATCAAGACGTTT.